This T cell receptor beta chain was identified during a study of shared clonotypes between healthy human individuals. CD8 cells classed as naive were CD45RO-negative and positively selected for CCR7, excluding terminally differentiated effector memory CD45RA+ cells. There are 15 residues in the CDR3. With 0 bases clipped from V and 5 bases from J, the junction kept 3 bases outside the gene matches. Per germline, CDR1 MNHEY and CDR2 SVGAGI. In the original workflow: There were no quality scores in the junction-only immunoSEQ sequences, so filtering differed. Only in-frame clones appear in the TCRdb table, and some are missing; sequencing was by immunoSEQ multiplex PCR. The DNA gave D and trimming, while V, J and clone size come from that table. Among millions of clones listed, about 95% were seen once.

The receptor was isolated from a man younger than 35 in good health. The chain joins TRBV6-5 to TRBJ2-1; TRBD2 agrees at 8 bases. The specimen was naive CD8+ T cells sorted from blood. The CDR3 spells CASSYSAGGNNEQFF. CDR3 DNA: TGTGCCAGCAGTTACTCGGCGGGAGGCAACAATGAGCAGTTCTTC.